A selection of T cell receptor beta chains follows, all from one sample in a study of OX40 agonist ivuxolimab in advanced cancers. Produced via immunoSEQ multiplex PCR; TCRdb's table is partial and in-frame only. The sample contains some 60,000 clones, 90% to 95% of which appear only once. Here the sequenced sample was CD4+ or CD8+ T cells sorted from blood, taken in a trial of the OX40 agonist ivuxolimab. The receptors derive from an adult with an advanced solid tumor such as melanoma, head and neck, liver or kidney cancer. The conserved cysteine and the conserved F or W are not part of the CDR3 here. Each record gives: V gene, clone size, J gene, CDR3 protein. Not every row has a clone size; where given, it reads once, few, many or a size class.

v_call: TRBV4-1; clone_size: -; j_call: TRBJ2-7; cdr3_aa: ASSVAYSSYEQY
v_call: TRBV2; clone_size: -; j_call: TRBJ1-5; cdr3_aa: ASRDRIYSNQPQH
v_call: TRBV19; clone_size: -; j_call: TRBJ2-1; cdr3_aa: ASSIGLENEQF
v_call: TRBV7-9; clone_size: -; j_call: TRBJ2-2; cdr3_aa: ASSPENTGELF
v_call: TRBV7-6; clone_size: -; j_call: TRBJ1-1; cdr3_aa: ASSPGWEKINTEAF
v_call: TRBV9; clone_size: -; j_call: TRBJ2-1; cdr3_aa: ASSVGGAHNEQF
v_call: TRBV30; clone_size: -; j_call: TRBJ2-7; cdr3_aa: AWEAGGEQY
v_call: TRBV5-1; clone_size: -; j_call: TRBJ2-7; cdr3_aa: ASSLTGSYEQY
v_call: TRBV11-2; clone_size: -; j_call: TRBJ1-2; cdr3_aa: ASRRGQVYGYT
v_call: TRBV5-3; clone_size: -; j_call: TRBJ1-5; cdr3_aa: ARSLRAGRPPQIYSNQPQH
v_call: TRBV7-6; clone_size: -; j_call: TRBJ2-2; cdr3_aa: ASSYGTGTTGELF
v_call: TRBV7-8; clone_size: -; j_call: TRBJ2-7; cdr3_aa: ASSTETQGQRSYEQY
v_call: TRBV5-4; clone_size: -; j_call: TRBJ2-7; cdr3_aa: ASSTTYEQY
v_call: TRBV7-8; clone_size: -; j_call: TRBJ1-5; cdr3_aa: ASSLLGANQPQH
v_call: TRBV19; clone_size: medium-sized; j_call: TRBJ2-7; cdr3_aa: ASSIVTAGEQY
v_call: TRBV27; clone_size: -; j_call: TRBJ1-2; cdr3_aa: ASGGGSNYGYT
v_call: TRBV2; clone_size: -; j_call: TRBJ1-1; cdr3_aa: ASWGQGFTEAF
v_call: TRBV15; clone_size: once; j_call: TRBJ2-2; cdr3_aa: ATSRSQVNPGELF
v_call: TRBV5-6; clone_size: -; j_call: TRBJ1-2; cdr3_aa: ASSRTGENGYT
v_call: TRBV28; clone_size: -; j_call: TRBJ1-4; cdr3_aa: ASSFELLKEKLF
v_call: TRBV5-1; clone_size: few; j_call: TRBJ2-7; cdr3_aa: ASSLLDRFYEQY
v_call: TRBV6-5; clone_size: -; j_call: TRBJ1-2; cdr3_aa: ASKIDLRGYGYT
v_call: TRBV6-1; clone_size: -; j_call: TRBJ1-2; cdr3_aa: ASRTGTGVFGYT
v_call: TRBV5-4; clone_size: -; j_call: TRBJ2-2; cdr3_aa: ASSFAGELF
v_call: TRBV6-5; clone_size: -; j_call: TRBJ1-1; cdr3_aa: ASRTGSTEAF